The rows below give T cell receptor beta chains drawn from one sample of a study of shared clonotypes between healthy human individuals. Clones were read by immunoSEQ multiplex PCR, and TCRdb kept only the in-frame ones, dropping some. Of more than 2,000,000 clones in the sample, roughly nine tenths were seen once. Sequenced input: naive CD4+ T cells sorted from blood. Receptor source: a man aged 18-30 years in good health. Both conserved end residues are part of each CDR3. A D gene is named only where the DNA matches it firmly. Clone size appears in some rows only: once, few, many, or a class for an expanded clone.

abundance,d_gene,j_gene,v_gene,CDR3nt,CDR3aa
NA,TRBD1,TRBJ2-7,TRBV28,TGTGCCAGCAGCCTCACAGGGGAATCATACGAGCAGTACTTC,CASSLTGESYEQYF
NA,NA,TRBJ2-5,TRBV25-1,TGTGCCAGCAGTACGGCAGAGACCCAGTACTTC,CASSTAETQYF
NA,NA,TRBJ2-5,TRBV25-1,TGTGCCAGCAGGGGGACGGAAGAGACCCAGTACTTC,CASRGTEETQYF
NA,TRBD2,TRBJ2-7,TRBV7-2,TGTGCCAGCAGCTCTTCTAGCGGAGCCACCTACGAGCAGTACTTC,CASSSSSGATYEQYF
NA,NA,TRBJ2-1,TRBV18,TGTGCCAGCTCCCCGGGTGATGAGCAGTTCTTC,CASSPGDEQFF
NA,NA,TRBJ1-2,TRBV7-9,TGTGCCAGCAGCCGAGACGGGGTCTATGGCTACACCTTC,CASSRDGVYGYTF
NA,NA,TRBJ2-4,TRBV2,TGTGCCAGCAGTGAAGTTGGGGGTCTAATAGCCAAAAACATTCAGTACTTC,CASSEVGGLIAKNIQYF
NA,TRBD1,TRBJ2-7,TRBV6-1,TGTGCCAGCAGTCGGGACAGCTACTACGAGCAGTACTTC,CASSRDSYYEQYF
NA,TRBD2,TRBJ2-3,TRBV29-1,TGCAGCGTTGAGCGCGGGACTACCGGCACAGATACGCAGTATTTT,CSVERGTTGTDTQYF
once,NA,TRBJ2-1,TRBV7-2,TGTGCCAGCAGACCACCGGGGAATGAGCAGTTCTTC,CASRPPGNEQFF
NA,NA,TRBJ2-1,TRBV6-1,TGTGCCAGCAGTGGCCAAGTAGGGGTAAATGAGCAGTTCTTC,CASSGQVGVNEQFF
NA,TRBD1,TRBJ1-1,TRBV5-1,TGCGCCAGCAGCTCGAGGACAGGGGCGAACACTGAAGCTTTCTTT,CASSSRTGANTEAFF
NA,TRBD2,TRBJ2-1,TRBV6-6,TGTGCCAGCAGTCAGACTAGCGACTACAATGAGCAGTTCTTC,CASSQTSDYNEQFF
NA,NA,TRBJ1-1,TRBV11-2,TGTGCCAGCAGGGGGCCCCGGGTGGCGGAAGCTTTCTTT,CASRGPRVAEAFF
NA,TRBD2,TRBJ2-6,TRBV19,TGTGCCAGTAGTATGGGATTAGCGGGGCCCTCTGGGGCCAACGTCCTGACTTTC,CASSMGLAGPSGANVLTF
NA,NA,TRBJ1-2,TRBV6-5,TGTGCCAGCAGTTACTCGGGGCAGGAAGAAGGCTACACCTTC,CASSYSGQEEGYTF
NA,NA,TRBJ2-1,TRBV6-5,TGTGCCAGCAGCCATACGGGTACTTCGGGCAATGAGCAGTTCTTC,CASSHTGTSGNEQFF
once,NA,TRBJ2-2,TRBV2,TGTGCCAGCAGTCCAGATGGGGGCACCGGGGAGCTGTTTTTT,CASSPDGGTGELFF
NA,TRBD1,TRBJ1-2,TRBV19,TGTGCCAGTAGTCCTCGGACAGGATGGAACTATGGCTACACCTTC,CASSPRTGWNYGYTF
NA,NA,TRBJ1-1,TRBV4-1,TGCGCCAGCAGCCTTACCCCAGGGGTGAACACTGAAGCTTTCTTT,CASSLTPGVNTEAFF
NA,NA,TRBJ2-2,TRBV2,TGTGCCAGCAGATCGGGGGCGAGTACCGGGGAGCTGTTTTTT,CASRSGASTGELFF
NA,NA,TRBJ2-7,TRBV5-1,TGCGCCAGCAGGCCGGAGGGCTACGAGCAGTACTTC,CASRPEGYEQYF
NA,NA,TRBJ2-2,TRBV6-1,TGTGCCAGCAGTGCCTTAACAGGGCTCACCGGGGAGCTGTTTTTT,CASSALTGLTGELFF
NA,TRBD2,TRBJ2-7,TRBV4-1,TGCGCCAGCAGCCAAGTCCCCCCTCTTAGGGCGGGAGTTGCCGACGAGCAGTACTTC,CASSQVPPLRAGVADEQYF
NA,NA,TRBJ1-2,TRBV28,TGTGCCAGCAGTCCGGGACCCCCGGAAGGCTACACCTTC,CASSPGPPEGYTF
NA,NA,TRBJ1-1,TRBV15,TGTGCCACCAGCAGAGATGGTAAGCGGCTTGGGCAGAACACTGAAGCTTTCTTT,CATSRDGKRLGQNTEAFF
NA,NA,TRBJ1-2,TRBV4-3,TGCGCCAGCAGCGCCGCCCAGGAGGGCTATGGCTACACCTTC,CASSAAQEGYGYTF
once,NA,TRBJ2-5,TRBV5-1,TGCGCCAGCAGCGTCTGGTACCAAGAGACCCAGTACTTC,CASSVWYQETQYF
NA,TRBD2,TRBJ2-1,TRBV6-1,TGTGCCAGCGGACTAGCGGGGGGTCCCAATGAGCAGTTCTTC,CASGLAGGPNEQFF
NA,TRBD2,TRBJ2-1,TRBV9,TGTGCCAGCAGCGCTTTAGCGGGAGTGGGCAATGAGCAGTTCTTC,CASSALAGVGNEQFF
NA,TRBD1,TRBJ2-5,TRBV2,TGTGCCAGCAGGGGACAGGGGCCCCTTGGAGAGACCCAGTACTTC,CASRGQGPLGETQYF
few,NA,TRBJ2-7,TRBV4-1,TGCGCCAGCAGCCAGGGGGCCGCGAGTAGCGTCTACGAGCAGTACTTC,CASSQGAASSVYEQYF
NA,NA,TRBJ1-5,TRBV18,TGTGCCAGCTCACCCCGGGAGGGAAGACAGCCCCAGCATTTT,CASSPREGRQPQHF
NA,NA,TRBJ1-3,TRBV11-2,TGTGCCAGCGGACTAGGATACACCATATATTTT,CASGLGYTIYF
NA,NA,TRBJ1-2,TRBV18,TGTGCCAGCTCACCAGAGACACATAACTATGGCTACACCTTC,CASSPETHNYGYTF
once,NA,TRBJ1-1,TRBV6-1,TGTGCCAGCAGTTTCCGGGACTCCAACACTGAAGCTTTCTTT,CASSFRDSNTEAFF
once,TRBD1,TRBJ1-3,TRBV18,TGTGCCAGCTCACCTGGACAGGCGGGAAACACCATATATTTT,CASSPGQAGNTIYF
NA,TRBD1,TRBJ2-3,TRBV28,TGTGCCAGCAGTCCTCAGGGGGCAGATACGCAGTATTTT,CASSPQGADTQYF
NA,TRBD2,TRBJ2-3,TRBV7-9,TGTGCCAGCAGCTTAGGTGCGGGGGGCTTCAGCACAGATACGCAGTATTTT,CASSLGAGGFSTDTQYF
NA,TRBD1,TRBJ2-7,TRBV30,TGTGCCTGGAGTGTGGGGACAGGGGGTTTGGTAAGTTCAGGCCAAATCTACGAGCAGTACTTC,CAWSVGTGGLVSSGQIYEQYF
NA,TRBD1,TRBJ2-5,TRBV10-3,TGTGCCGTCCGACAACAGGGGACCCAAGAGACCCAGTACTTC,CAVRQQGTQETQYF
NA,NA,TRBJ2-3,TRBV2,TGTGCCAGCAGTGTCCCAGATACGCAGTATTTT,CASSVPDTQYF
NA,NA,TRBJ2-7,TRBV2,TGTGCCAGCAGGGAGAAAGTCTACGAGCAGTACTTC,CASREKVYEQYF
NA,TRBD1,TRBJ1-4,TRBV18,TGTGCCAGCTCACAGGGACAGGGGCATGAAAAACTGTTTTTT,CASSQGQGHEKLFF
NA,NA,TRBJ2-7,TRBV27,TGTGCCAGCAGTGAGGGAACCAAATACGAGCAGTACTTC,CASSEGTKYEQYF
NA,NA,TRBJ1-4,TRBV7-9,TGTGCCAGCAGCTTCGAGGGATCTAATGAAAAACTGTTTTTT,CASSFEGSNEKLFF
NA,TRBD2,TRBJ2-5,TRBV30,TGTGCCTGGGATGCCCGGGAGGGTTGGTATGGAGAGACCCAGTACTTC,CAWDAREGWYGETQYF
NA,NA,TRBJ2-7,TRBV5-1,TGCGCCAGCAGCTTACGCGGGCCTACCTACGAGCAGTACTTC,CASSLRGPTYEQYF
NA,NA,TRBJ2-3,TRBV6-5,TGTGCCAGCAGCTTGCAAATGGAAACAGATACGCAGTATTTT,CASSLQMETDTQYF
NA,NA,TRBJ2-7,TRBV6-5,TGTGCCAGCAGTTACTCTAGCATTACTATCTACGAGCAGTACTTC,CASSYSSITIYEQYF
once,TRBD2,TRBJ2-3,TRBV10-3,TGTGCCAGCGGAGTCTCTAGCGGTTCCACAGATACGCAGTATTTT,CASGVSSGSTDTQYF
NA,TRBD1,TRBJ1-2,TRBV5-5,TGTGCCAGCAGCTTGGAAGGGGGCGCAGGCTACACCTTC,CASSLEGGAGYTF
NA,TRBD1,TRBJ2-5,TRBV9,TGTGCCAGCAGCGGGCAACAGGGGGCGGAGACCCAGTACTTC,CASSGQQGAETQYF
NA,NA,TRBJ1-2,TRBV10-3,TGTGCCATCAGGACGTCAGGGGATAGGGGCTACACCTTC,CAIRTSGDRGYTF
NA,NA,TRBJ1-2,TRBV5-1,TGCGCCAGCAGCTTGGACACCCCGAACTATGGCTACACCTTC,CASSLDTPNYGYTF